The rows below give T cell receptor beta chains drawn from one sample of a study of cytomegalovirus exposure and HLA in healthy donors. This table comes from immunoSEQ multiplex PCR, and its TCRdb copy is limited to in-frame clones, with some not included. The table for this sample gives 200,000 or so clones. Sequencing used PBMCs. The source of these receptors is a boy between 10 and 17 years old in good health and CMV-seronegative. Both conserved end residues are part of each CDR3. The D gene is left open where the match is weak.

TRBV4-1	TRBJ1-1	TRBD1	CASSQRDRGLSVTEAFF	TGCGCCAGCAGCCAGCGGGACAGGGGGCTGTCTGTCACTGAAGCTTTCTTT
TRBV28	TRBJ1-1	.	CASSLSTRATEAFF	TGTGCCAGCAGTTTATCTACCAGGGCTACTGAAGCTTTCTTT
TRBV11-2	TRBJ2-7	TRBD2	CASSGTGLAGRDYEQYF	TGTGCCAGCAGCGGAACGGGACTAGCGGGGAGGGACTACGAGCAGTACTTC
TRBV2	TRBJ1-1	TRBD1	CASMMDRLTRNTEAFF	TGTGCCAGCATGATGGACAGGCTAACCCGGAACACTGAAGCTTTCTTT
TRBV11-2	TRBJ2-3	.	CASSGWRGSTDTQYF	TGTGCCAGCAGCGGATGGCGGGGTAGCACAGATACGCAGTATTTT
TRBV29-1	TRBJ2-7	.	CSVEVGGLSYEQYF	TGCAGCGTTGAAGTTGGAGGCCTCTCCTACGAGCAGTACTTC
TRBV6-5	TRBJ1-4	TRBD1	CASSYSGTGSEKLFF	TGTGCCAGCAGTTACTCAGGGACAGGGTCTGAAAAACTGTTTTTT
TRBV6-5	TRBJ1-4	.	CASSRGLAEKLFF	TGTGCCAGCAGCAGGGGCTTGGCGGAAAAACTGTTTTTT
TRBV30	TRBJ2-3	TRBD2	CAWMVLAGFSTDTQYF	TGTGCCTGGATGGTTTTAGCGGGGTTTAGCACAGATACGCAGTATTTT
TRBV4-2	TRBJ2-7	TRBD2	CASSHGGTDYREQYF	TGTGCCAGCAGTCACGGGGGGACGGACTATCGGGAGCAGTACTTC
TRBV29-1	TRBJ1-1	.	CSVEDRLKGVLEAFF	TGCAGCGTTGAAGACCGACTAAAGGGGGTACTTGAAGCTTTCTTT
TRBV11-2	TRBJ2-1	TRBD2	CASSIKGQAGGRNEQFF	TGTGCCAGCAGTATAAAGGGGCAAGCGGGGGGGAGAAATGAGCAGTTCTTC
TRBV5-3	TRBJ1-5	.	CARSPGREKRPQHF	TGTGCCAGAAGCCCGGGACGGGAGAAGAGGCCCCAGCATTTT
TRBV19	TRBJ1-4	.	CASSQTNEKLFF	TGTGCCAGTAGCCAGACTAATGAAAAACTGTTTTTT
TRBV28	TRBJ1-4	TRBD1	CASSLGTGGRRLFF	TGTGCCAGCAGTCTGGGGACAGGGGGCCGGAGGCTGTTTTTT
TRBV2	TRBJ2-7	.	CASRGPGEGEQYF	TGTGCCAGCAGAGGACCAGGGGAGGGCGAGCAGTACTTC
TRBV4-2	TRBJ2-7	TRBD2	CASSSPRTSGGSYEQYF	TGTGCCAGCAGCTCGCCACGGACATCGGGGGGCTCCTACGAGCAGTACTTC
TRBV19	TRBJ2-7	TRBD1	CASSWRQGTYEQYF	TGTGCCAGTAGTTGGAGACAGGGCACCTACGAGCAGTACTTC